What follows describes a single TCR beta chain. Looked up from germline, CDR1 is SGDLS and CDR2 is YYNGEE. CDR3 size: 13 residues. Deletions cut 1 base from V and 3 bases from J, with 6 bases between. The sample is drawn from a study of blood T cell repertoires in COVID-19. As handled by the study authors: Reference gene primer amplification gave estimated nucleated cell counts. Assay used: immunoSEQ multiplex PCR; TCRdb lists only in-frame clones, some missing. The V and J calls and clone size come from that table; D and trimming were worked out from the DNA. The sample contains 120,000 or so clones, around 79% of which appear only once.

This chain uses TRBV9 with TRBJ2-3, with a weak D call TRBD2 (5 bases). Sequencing was performed on peripheral blood. This clonotype was obtained from a woman aged 80 or older with active or convalescent COVID-19. DNA for the CDR3: TGTGCCAGCAGCGTATCGGGGACAGATACGCAGTATTTT. This translates into CASSVSGTDTQYF. The full variable domain, in which reference TRBV9 and TRBJ2-3 provide the parts outside the CDR3, is DSGVTQTPKHLITATGQRVTLRCSPRSGDLSVYWYQQSLDQGLQFLIQYYNGEERAKGNILERFSAQQFPDLHSELNLSSLELGDSALYFCASSVSGTDTQYFGPGTRLTVL.